This TCR beta chain was profiled in a study of T cell changes during pregnancy in multiple sclerosis. Repertoires were generated with immunoSEQ multiplex PCR, while TCRdb's copy carries only in-frame clones and drops some. The sample carries tens of thousands of clones, around nine tenths recorded once. V dropped 5 bases and J dropped 0 bases, with 11 bases sitting between them. This CDR3 comprises 15 residues. Germline V CDR1 and CDR2: MNHEY, SVGAGI. The sequence came from a female donor in good health, enrolled as a control in a pregnancy study. V gene TRBV6-5 combines with J gene TRBJ2-1; tentative D call: TRBD1 (5 bases). Sequences were derived from peripheral blood, sampled in the third trimester of pregnancy. In nucleotides, the CDR3 is TGTGCCAGCAGTAAACAGGTAATCTCCTACAATGAGCAGTTCTTC. This translates into CASSKQVISYNEQFF.